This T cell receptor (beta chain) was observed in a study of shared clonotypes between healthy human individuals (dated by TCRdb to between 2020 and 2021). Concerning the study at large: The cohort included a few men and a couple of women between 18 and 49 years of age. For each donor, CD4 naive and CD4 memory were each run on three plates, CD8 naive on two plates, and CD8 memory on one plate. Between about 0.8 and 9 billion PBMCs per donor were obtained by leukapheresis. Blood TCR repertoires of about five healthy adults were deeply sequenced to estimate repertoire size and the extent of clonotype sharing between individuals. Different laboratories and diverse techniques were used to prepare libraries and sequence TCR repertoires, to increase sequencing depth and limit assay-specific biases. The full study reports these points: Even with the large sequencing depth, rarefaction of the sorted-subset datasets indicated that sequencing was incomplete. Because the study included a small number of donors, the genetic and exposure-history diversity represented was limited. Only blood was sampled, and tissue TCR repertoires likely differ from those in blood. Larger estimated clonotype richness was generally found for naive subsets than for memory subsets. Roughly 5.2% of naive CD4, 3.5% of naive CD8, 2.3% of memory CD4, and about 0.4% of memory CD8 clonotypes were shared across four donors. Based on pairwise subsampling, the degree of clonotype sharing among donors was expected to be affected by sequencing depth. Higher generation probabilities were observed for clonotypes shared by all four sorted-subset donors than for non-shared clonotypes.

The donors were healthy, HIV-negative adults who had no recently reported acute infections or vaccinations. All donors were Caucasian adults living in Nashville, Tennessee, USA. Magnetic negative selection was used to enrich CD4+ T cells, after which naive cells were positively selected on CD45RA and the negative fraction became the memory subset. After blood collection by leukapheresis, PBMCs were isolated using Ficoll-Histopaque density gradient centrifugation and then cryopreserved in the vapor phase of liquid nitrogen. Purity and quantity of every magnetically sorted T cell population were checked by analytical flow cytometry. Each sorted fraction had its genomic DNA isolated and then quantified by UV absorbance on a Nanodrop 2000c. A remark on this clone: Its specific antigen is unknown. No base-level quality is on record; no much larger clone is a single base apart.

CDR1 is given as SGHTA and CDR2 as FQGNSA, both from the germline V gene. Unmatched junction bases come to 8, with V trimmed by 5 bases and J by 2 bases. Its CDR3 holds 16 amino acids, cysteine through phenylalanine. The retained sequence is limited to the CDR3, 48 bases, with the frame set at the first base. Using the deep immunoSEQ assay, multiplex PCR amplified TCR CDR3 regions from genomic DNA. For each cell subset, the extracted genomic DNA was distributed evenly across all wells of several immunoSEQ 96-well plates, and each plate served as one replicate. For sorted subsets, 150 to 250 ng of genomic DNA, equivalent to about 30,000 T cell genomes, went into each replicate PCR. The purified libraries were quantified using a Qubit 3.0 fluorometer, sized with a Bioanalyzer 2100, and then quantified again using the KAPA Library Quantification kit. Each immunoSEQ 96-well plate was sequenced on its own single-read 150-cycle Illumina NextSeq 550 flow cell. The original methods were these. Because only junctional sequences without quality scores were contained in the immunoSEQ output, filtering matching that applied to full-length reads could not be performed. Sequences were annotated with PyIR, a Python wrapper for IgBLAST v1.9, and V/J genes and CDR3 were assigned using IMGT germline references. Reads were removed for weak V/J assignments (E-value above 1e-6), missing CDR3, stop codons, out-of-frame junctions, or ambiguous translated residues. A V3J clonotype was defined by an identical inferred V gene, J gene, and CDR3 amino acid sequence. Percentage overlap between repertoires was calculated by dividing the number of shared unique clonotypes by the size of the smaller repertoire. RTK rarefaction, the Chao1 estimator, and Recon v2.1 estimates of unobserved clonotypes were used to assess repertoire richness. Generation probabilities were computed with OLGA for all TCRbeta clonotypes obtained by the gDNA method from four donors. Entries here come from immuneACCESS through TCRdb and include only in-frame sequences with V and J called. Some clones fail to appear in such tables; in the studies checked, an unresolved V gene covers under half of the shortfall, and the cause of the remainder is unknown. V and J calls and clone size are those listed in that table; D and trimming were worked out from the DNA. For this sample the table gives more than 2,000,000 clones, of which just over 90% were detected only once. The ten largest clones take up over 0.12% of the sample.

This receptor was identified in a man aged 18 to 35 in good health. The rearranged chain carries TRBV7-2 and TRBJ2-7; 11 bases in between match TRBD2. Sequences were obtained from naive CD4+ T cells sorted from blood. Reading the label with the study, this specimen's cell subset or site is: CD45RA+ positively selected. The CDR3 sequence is CASSRVAGGAPYEQYF. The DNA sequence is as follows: TGTGCCAGCAGCCGCGTAGCGGGGGGGGCCCCCTACGAGCAGTACTTC. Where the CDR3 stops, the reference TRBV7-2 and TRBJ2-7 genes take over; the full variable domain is GAGVSQSPSNKVTEKGKDVELRCDPISGHTALYWYRQSLGQGLEFLIYFQGNSAPDKSGLPSDRFSAERTGGSVSTLTIQRTQQEDSAVYLCASSRVAGGAPYEQYFGPGTRLTVT.